This T cell receptor beta chain was recovered during a study of beta chain features in type 1 diabetes. Findings and caveats of the study: TCRB CDR3s from Type 1 diabetes patients were moderately but significantly shorter in all four CD4+ subsets.

This clone was observed a few times. Antigen unknown. cDNA synthesis used the whole RNA isolate, giving expressed TCRB sequences. Sequencing was performed with immunoSEQ multiplex PCR; in TCRdb, only in-frame clones are kept and a portion is missing. The sample contains some 280,000 clones, around 15% of which appear only once. Markers CD45RO/CCR7/CD25/CD127/CD95/CD27 served to sort CD4+ naive, central memory, regulatory and stem cell-like memory cells. The germline V gene encodes CDR1 LNHDA and CDR2 SQIVND (reference sequence). The CDR3 runs 14 residues. Trimming took 8 bases from V and 0 from J, leaving 12 bases between them.

The sequenced sample was naive CD4+ T cells from blood. The chain combines TRBV19 with TRBJ2-3, with a weak D call TRBD2 (6 bases). This TCR derives from a man aged 30 to 45 with type 1 diabetes. The CDR3 reads CASWGSGSTDTQYF. For the CDR3, the DNA is TGTGCCAGTTGGGGGAGCGGGAGCACAGATACGCAGTATTTT.